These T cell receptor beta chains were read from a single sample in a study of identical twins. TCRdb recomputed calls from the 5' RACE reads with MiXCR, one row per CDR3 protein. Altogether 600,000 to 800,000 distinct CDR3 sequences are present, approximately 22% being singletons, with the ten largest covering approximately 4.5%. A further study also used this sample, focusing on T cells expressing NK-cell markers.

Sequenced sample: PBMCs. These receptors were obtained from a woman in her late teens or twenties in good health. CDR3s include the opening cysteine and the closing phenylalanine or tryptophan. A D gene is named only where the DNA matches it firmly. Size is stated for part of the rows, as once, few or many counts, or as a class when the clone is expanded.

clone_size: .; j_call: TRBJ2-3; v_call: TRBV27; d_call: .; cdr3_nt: TGTGCCAGCAGTTTAGACGCGGCGGGCTTAGATACGCAGTATTTT; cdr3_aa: CASSLDAAGLDTQYF
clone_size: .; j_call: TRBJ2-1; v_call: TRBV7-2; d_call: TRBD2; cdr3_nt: TGTGCCACCCGAAGCGGGGCTAGTAGAGATGAGCAGTTCTTC; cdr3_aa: CATRSGASRDEQFF
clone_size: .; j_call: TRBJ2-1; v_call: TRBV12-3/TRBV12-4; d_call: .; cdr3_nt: TGTGCCAGCAGTTTGGGACCACCTCCGAATGAGCAGTTCTTC; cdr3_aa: CASSLGPPPNEQFF
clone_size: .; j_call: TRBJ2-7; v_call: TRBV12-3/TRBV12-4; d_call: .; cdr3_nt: TGTGCCAGCAGACGGGACAAGGAGGACGAGCAGTACTTC; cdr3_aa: CASRRDKEDEQYF
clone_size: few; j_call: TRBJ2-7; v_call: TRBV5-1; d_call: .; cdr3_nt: TGCGCCAGCAGCTTAGGGGACCGGACCTACGAGCAGTACTTC; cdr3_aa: CASSLGDRTYEQYF
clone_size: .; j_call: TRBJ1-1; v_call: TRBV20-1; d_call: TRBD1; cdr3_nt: TGCAGTGCTCTGCGGGACAGCTACACTGAAGCTTTCTTT; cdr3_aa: CSALRDSYTEAFF
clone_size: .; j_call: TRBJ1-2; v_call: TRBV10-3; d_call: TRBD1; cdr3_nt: TGTGCCATCAGCCAAAGAGCCCGGGACAGGGGATCCGGCTACACCTTC; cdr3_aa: CAISQRARDRGSGYTF
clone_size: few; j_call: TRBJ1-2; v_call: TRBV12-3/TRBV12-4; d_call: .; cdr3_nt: TGTGCCAGCAGTTTGGGACACTTTAACTATGGCTACACCTTC; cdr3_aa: CASSLGHFNYGYTF
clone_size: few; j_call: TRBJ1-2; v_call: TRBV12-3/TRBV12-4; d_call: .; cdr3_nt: TGTGCCAGCAGTTTTCTCGGTTCGGATGGCTACACCTTC; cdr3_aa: CASSFLGSDGYTF
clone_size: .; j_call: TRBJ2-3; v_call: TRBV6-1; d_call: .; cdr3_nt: TGTGCCAGCAGGTCGTGGGGCAGGGTAGGAGATACGCAGTATTTT; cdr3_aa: CASRSWGRVGDTQYF
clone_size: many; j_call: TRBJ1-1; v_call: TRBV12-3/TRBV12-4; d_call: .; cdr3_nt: TGTGCCAGCAGTTTAGGGGGGGTGAACACTGAAGCTTTCTTT; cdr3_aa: CASSLGGVNTEAFF
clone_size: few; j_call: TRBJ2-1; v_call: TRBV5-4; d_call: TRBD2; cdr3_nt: TGTGCCAGCAGCTTGGCCAAAAGCGGGAGAGCCGATGAGCAGTTCTTC; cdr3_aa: CASSLAKSGRADEQFF
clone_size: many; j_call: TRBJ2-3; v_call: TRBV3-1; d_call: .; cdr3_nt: TGTGCCAGCAGCCTTACCCCCGGGCCCAAAGGATACACAGATACGCAGTATTTT; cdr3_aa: CASSLTPGPKGYTDTQYF
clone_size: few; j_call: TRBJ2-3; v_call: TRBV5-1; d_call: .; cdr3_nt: TGCGCCAGCAGCGCGGGCCCGACCCCAGATACGCAGTATTTT; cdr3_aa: CASSAGPTPDTQYF
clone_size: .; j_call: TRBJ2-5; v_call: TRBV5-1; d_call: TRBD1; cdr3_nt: TGCGCCAGCAGCGGAATGGACAGGCTTCTCCAAGAGACCCAGTACTTC; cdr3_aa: CASSGMDRLLQETQYF
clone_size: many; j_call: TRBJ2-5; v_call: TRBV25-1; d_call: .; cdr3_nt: TGTGCCAGCAGTAGTCAGAGAATTCCTCAGGGGGAGACCCAGTACTTC; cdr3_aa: CASSSQRIPQGETQYF
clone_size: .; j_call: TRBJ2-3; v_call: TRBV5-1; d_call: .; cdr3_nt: TGCGCCAGCAGCTTGGACACCGGCTCGTGGGATACGCAGTATTTT; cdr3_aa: CASSLDTGSWDTQYF
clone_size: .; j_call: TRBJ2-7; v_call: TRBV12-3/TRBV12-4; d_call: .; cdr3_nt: TGTGCCAGCAGTTTAGCGAGGAGGGCCGAGCAGTACTTC; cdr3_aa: CASSLARRAEQYF
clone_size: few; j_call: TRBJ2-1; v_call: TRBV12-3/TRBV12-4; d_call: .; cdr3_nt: TGTGCCAGCAGTCACCTTAGTCTGAATGAGCAGTTCTTC; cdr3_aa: CASSHLSLNEQFF
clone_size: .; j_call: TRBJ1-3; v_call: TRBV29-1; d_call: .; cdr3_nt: TGCAGCGTTGAAGAACCTGGGGGAAACACCATATATTTT; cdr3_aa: CSVEEPGGNTIYF
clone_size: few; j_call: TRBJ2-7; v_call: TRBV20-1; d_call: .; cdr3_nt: TGCAGTGCGACAATCAGGGGGGAGCTCTACGAGCAGTACTTC; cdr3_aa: CSATIRGELYEQYF
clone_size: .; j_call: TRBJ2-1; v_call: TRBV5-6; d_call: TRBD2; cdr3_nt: TGTGCCAGCAGCTTGGGACTTAGCGGGCCCCTCCCGTTCTTC; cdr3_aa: CASSLGLSGPLPFF
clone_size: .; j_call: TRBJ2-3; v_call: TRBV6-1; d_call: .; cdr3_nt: TGTGCCAGCAGTCGGGGAGACGATAGCACAGATACGCAGTATTTT; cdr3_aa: CASSRGDDSTDTQYF
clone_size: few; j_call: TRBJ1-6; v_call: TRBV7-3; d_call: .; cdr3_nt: TGTGCCAGCAGCTTAAAGGTTCCAGGGGCAGGCTCACCCCTCCACTTT; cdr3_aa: CASSLKVPGAGSPLHF
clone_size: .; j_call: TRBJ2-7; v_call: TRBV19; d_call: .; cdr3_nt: TGTGCGAGGTCGGGTGGGCGCAGGGACTCCCACGAGCAGTACTTC; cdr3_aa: CARSGGRRDSHEQYF
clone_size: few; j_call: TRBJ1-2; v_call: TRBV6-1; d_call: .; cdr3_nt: TGTGCCAGCAGCCCCAACGCGCACTATGGCTACACCTTC; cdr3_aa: CASSPNAHYGYTF
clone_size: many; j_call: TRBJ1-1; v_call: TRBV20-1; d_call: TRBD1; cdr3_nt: TGCAGTGCTAGAGTAATGGGACAGGGGGCGGACACTGAAGCTTTCTTT; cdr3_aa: CSARVMGQGADTEAFF
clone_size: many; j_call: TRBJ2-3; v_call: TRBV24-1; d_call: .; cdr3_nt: TGTGCCACCAGTGGGAACACAGATACGCAGTATTTT; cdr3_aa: CATSGNTDTQYF
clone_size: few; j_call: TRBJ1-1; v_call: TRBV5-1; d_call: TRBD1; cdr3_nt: TGCGCCAGCAGCTTGGGTCCGACAGGGGAGGGTGAAGCTTTCTTT; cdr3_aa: CASSLGPTGEGEAFF
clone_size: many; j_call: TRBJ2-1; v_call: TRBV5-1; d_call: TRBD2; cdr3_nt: TGCGCCAGCAGCTCCCAGCCGGGACTAGCGGTTTACAATGAGCAGTTCTTC; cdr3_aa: CASSSQPGLAVYNEQFF
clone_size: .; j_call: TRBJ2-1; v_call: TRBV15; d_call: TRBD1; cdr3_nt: TGTGCCACCAGCGCAGTCCGGGACAGAAAAAACAATGAGCAGTTCTTC; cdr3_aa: CATSAVRDRKNNEQFF
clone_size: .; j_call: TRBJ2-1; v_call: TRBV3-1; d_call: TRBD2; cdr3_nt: TGTGCCAGCAACCTAGCGGGAGGGCCTGTAGATGAGCAGTTCTTC; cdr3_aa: CASNLAGGPVDEQFF
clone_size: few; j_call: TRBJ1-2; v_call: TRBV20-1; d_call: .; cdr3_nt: TGCAGTGCTAGCGCAGGCCGTGGCTACACCTTC; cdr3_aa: CSASAGRGYTF
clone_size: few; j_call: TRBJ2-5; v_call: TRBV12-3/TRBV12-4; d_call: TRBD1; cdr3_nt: TGTGCCAGCAGTCCAGGGGACAGGGGGGAGACCCAGTACTTC; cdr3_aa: CASSPGDRGETQYF
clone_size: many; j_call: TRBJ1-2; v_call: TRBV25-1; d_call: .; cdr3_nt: TGTGCCAGCAGTGAATTTAAAGGGTACGGCTATGGCTACACCTTC; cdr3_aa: CASSEFKGYGYGYTF
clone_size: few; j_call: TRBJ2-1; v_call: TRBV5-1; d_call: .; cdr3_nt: TGCGCCAGCAGATTTTTCGTCCGGGACACCTACAATGAGCAGTTCTTC; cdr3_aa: CASRFFVRDTYNEQFF
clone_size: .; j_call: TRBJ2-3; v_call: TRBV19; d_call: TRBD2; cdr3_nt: TGTGCCAGTAGTATTGACTCTAGCGGGTTCAGCACAGATACGCAGTATTTT; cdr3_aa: CASSIDSSGFSTDTQYF